This T cell receptor beta chain was found in a study of monozygotic twins with inflammatory bowel disease. cDNA encoding TCRalpha and TCRbeta underwent two nested PCRs of roughly 15 and 9 cycles, each of which was followed by bead purification. With the 5' RACE reads reprocessed, TCRdb shows one record per CDR3 protein and no DNA. The sample includes some 400,000 distinct CDR3 sequences. The CDR3 loop spans 15 amino acids. Per the germline V gene, CDR1 is DFQATT and CDR2 is SNEGSKA (reference sequence). The TCR originated in a human donor with ulcerative colitis or Crohn's disease, or a healthy co-twin of an affected twin (not recorded which). The chain couples TRBV20-1 to TRBJ2-1. The source material was blood. CDR3 residues: CSARDGVSVSDEQFF.